The 5 T cell receptor beta chains below come from one sample, sequenced in a study of T-cell memory formation after mild COVID-19. TCRdb re-analysed the 5' RACE reads in MiXCR, keeping a single row per CDR3 protein. The sample shows under 300,000 distinct CDR3 sequences, 8% to 9% of them seen only once. Sequencing used PBMCs or a T cell subset sorted from them (not recorded which). These receptors originate from a man aged 18 to 29 who had mild COVID-19 (a few samples of this study predate the infection). Cell type and time point are not known.

The chain joins TRBV27 to TRBJ1-5, with unresolved D. The CDR3 runs 14 residues. The V gene's germline CDR1 is MNHEY and CDR2 SMNVEV (reference sequence). V lost 4 bases and J 0 bases, leaving 7 bases between the germline ends. This CDR3 reads CASSWQASNQPQHF. The CDR3 nucleotides are TGTGCCAGCAGTTGGCAGGCTAGCAATCAGCCCCAGCATTTT.

This chain links TRBV7-2 with TRBJ2-5, with 11 nucleotides matching TRBD2. Germline V gene sequence: CDR1 SGHTA, CDR2 FQGNSA. The CDR3 contains 16 residues. With V trimmed by 0 bases and J by 2 bases, 2 bases remained unmatched. DNA for the CDR3: TGTGCCAGCAGCTTAGCGGCTAGCGGGGGGCAAGAGACCCAGTACTTC. It codes for CASSLAASGGQETQYF.

This clonotype came up many times. This sequence joins TRBV7-8 and TRBJ2-1, with D possibly matching TRBD2 (5 bases). Trimming shortened V by 5 bases and J by 9 bases, and 20 bases separated the two germline ends. This CDR3 is built from 15 residues. Looked up from germline, CDR1 is SGHVS and CDR2 is FQNEAQ. The CDR3 spells CASSLRPITEGEQFF. In DNA form, the CDR3 reads TGTGCCAGCAGCCTTCGACCGATAACTGAGGGTGAGCAGTTCTTC.

V is TRBV20-1 and J is TRBJ1-2; D is undetermined. The CDR3 covers 8 residues. From germline, CDR1 is DFQATT and CDR2 SNEGSKA (reference sequence). Trimming left V 5 bases short and J 8 bases short, with 3 bases between. The CDR3: CSARGYTF. In nucleotides, the CDR3 is TGCAGTGCTCGCGGCTACACCTTC.

This clonotype came up a few times. V is TRBV15 and J is TRBJ2-7; TRBD1 might be the D (6 bases). From germline, CDR1 is LNHNV and CDR2 YYDKDF (reference sequence). V lost 1 base and J 2 bases, leaving 12 bases between the germline ends. The length of the CDR3 is 15 residues. CDR3 amino acids: CATSRADSKTYEQYV. CDR3 sequence (DNA): TGTGCCACCAGCAGAGCGGACAGTAAGACCTACGAGCAGTACGTC.